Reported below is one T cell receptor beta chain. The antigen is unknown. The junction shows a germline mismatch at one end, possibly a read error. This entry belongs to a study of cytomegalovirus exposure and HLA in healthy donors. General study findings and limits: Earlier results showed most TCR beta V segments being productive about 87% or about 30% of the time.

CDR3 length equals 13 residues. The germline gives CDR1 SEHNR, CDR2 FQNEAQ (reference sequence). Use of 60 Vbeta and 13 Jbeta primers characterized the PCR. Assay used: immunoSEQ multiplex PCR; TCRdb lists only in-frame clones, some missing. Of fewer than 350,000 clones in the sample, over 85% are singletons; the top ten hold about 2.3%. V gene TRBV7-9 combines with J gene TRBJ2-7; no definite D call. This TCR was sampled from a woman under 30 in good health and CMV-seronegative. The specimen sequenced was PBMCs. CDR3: CSSSLVSTYEQYF. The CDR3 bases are TGTTCCAGCAGCTTAGTGTCCACCTACGAGCAGTACTTC.